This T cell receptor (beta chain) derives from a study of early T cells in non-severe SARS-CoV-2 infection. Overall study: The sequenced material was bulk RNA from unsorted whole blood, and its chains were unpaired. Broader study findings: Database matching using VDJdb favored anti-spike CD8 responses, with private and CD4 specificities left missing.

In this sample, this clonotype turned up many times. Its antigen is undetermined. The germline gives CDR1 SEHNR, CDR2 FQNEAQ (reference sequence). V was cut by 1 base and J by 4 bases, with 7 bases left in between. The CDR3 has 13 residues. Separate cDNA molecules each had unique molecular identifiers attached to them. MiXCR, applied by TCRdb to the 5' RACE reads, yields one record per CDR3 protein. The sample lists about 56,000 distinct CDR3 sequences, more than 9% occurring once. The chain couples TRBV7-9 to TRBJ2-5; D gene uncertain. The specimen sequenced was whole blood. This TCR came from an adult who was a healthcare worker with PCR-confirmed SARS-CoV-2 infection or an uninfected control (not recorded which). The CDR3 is CASSLDARETQYF. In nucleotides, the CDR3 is TGTGCCAGCAGCTTAGATGCTCGAGAGACCCAGTACTTC.